A selection of T cell receptor beta chains follows, all from one sample in a study of blood T cells in healthy people across ages. TCRdb used MiXCR to reprocess the 5' RACE reads, holding one entry per CDR3 protein. The sample lists around 1,000,000 distinct CDR3 sequences; approximately 38% were seen once. The sample taken for sequencing was blood. Every receptor here comes from a man between 18 and 29 years old in good health. Each CDR3 is given with its conserved first and last residue. The D gene is left open where the match is weak. Clone size is shown for a subset of rows, as once, few, many or a class of expanded clone.

V	D	J	size	CDR3	DNA
TRBV27	.	TRBJ1-1	.	CASSRRRDRDTEAFF	TGTGCCAGCAGTCGACGGAGAGACCGAGACACTGAAGCTTTCTTT
TRBV12-3/TRBV12-4	TRBD1	TRBJ1-2	.	CASSFMRQGTADYTF	TGTGCCAGCAGTTTCATGAGACAGGGAACGGCTGACTACACCTTC
TRBV5-1	.	TRBJ1-1	.	CASSSLEGSTEAFF	TGCGCCAGCAGCTCACTAGAGGGGAGCACTGAAGCTTTCTTT
TRBV5-6	.	TRBJ1-5	.	CASSSWESNQPQHF	TGTGCCAGCAGCTCCTGGGAATCCAATCAGCCCCAGCATTTT
TRBV7-6	.	TRBJ2-1	.	CASSLGAASHEQFF	TGTGCCAGCAGCTTAGGAGCAGCGTCCCATGAGCAGTTCTTC
TRBV2	.	TRBJ2-7	.	CASSPSSTYEQYF	TGTGCCAGCAGTCCTTCTAGCACCTACGAGCAGTACTTC
TRBV6-2/TRBV6-3	.	TRBJ2-2	.	CASSYSNGGADTGELFF	TGTGCCAGCAGTTACTCGAACGGGGGAGCCGACACCGGGGAGCTGTTTTTT
TRBV5-1	.	TRBJ2-5	.	CASSSEGNQETQYF	TGCGCCAGCAGCTCGGAAGGAAACCAAGAGACCCAGTACTTC
TRBV27	.	TRBJ1-1	.	CASRTYRESGNTEAFF	TGTGCCAGCAGAACCTACAGGGAATCGGGGAACACTGAAGCTTTCTTT
TRBV11-2	.	TRBJ1-2	.	CASSLGPAPNYGYTF	TGTGCCAGCAGCTTAGGGCCAGCACCTAACTATGGCTACACCTTC
TRBV20-1	TRBD1	TRBJ1-2	few	CSARALGQDYGYTF	TGCAGTGCTAGAGCTTTGGGACAGGACTATGGCTACACCTTC
TRBV27	.	TRBJ1-2	.	CASRTFKGQPRGYGYTF	TGTGCCAGCAGAACATTTAAGGGACAACCTCGTGGCTATGGCTACACCTTC
TRBV5-1	.	TRBJ1-2	.	CASSSLLGGTDGYTF	TGCGCCAGCAGCTCCCTGCTGGGGGGTACGGATGGCTACACCTTC
TRBV7-2	TRBD1	TRBJ2-3	few	CASSLNVDRGLGTDTQYF	TGTGCCAGCAGCTTAAACGTCGACAGGGGGCTTGGCACAGATACGCAGTATTTT
TRBV20-1	TRBD1	TRBJ1-5	.	CSARPGQGENQPQHF	TGCAGTGCTAGGCCCGGACAGGGGGAGAATCAGCCCCAGCATTTT
TRBV20-1	.	TRBJ1-5	.	CSAIRTYSDQPQHF	TGCAGTGCTATTAGGACCTATAGCGATCAGCCCCAGCATTTT
TRBV25-1	.	TRBJ2-7	.	CASSELDSRSYNEQYF	TGTGCCAGCAGTGAATTGGACAGCCGATCCTACAATGAGCAGTACTTC
TRBV14	.	TRBJ1-2	.	CASSQNRVSGYTF	TGTGCCAGCAGCCAAAATAGGGTCTCTGGCTACACCTTC
TRBV7-2	TRBD2	TRBJ2-1	.	CASRPLAGLNNEQFF	TGTGCCAGCAGACCACTAGCGGGACTAAACAATGAGCAGTTCTTC
TRBV12-3/TRBV12-4	.	TRBJ1-5	few	CASSLSGRIQPQHF	TGTGCCAGCAGTTTATCGGGTAGGATTCAGCCCCAGCATTTT
TRBV27	.	TRBJ1-1	.	CASSPPGRYTEAFF	TGTGCCAGCAGTCCGCCGGGACGTTACACTGAAGCTTTCTTT
TRBV19	.	TRBJ1-5	.	CASSEWDTGNQPQHF	TGTGCCAGTAGTGAGTGGGACACAGGCAATCAGCCCCAGCATTTT
TRBV27	.	TRBJ1-2	.	CASSFGAGTSYTF	TGTGCCAGCAGTTTTGGGGCCGGCACGAGCTACACCTTC
TRBV5-1	.	TRBJ1-1	once	CASSGGHREAFF	TGCGCCAGCAGCGGCGGACACCGGGAAGCTTTCTTT
TRBV11-2	TRBD2	TRBJ2-3	.	CASSDKRGGSADTQYF	TGTGCCAGCAGCGACAAGCGGGGGGGATCGGCAGATACGCAGTATTTT
TRBV7-9	TRBD1	TRBJ2-3	.	CASSVRDRVPYTDTQYF	TGTGCCAGCAGCGTACGGGACAGGGTCCCCTACACAGATACGCAGTATTTT
TRBV6-6	.	TRBJ1-4	.	CASSYLAGERSEKLFF	TGTGCCAGCAGTTACTTGGCAGGGGAACGGAGTGAAAAACTGTTTTTT
TRBV20-1	TRBD2	TRBJ2-7	few	CSARDLLEAGAPYEQYF	TGCAGTGCTAGAGATCTCTTAGAAGCGGGGGCCCCCTACGAGCAGTACTTC
TRBV29-1	.	TRBJ1-1	few	CSTSGDNTEAFF	TGCAGCACCTCCGGGGACAACACTGAAGCTTTCTTT
TRBV4-2	TRBD1	TRBJ1-4	.	CASSQGQPVYIEKLFF	TGTGCCAGCAGCCAGGGACAGCCAGTATACATTGAAAAACTGTTTTTT
TRBV6-2/TRBV6-3	.	TRBJ2-6	.	CASSSHSGANVLTF	TGTGCCAGCAGTTCCCACTCTGGGGCCAACGTCCTGACTTTC
TRBV20-1	.	TRBJ2-2	.	CSARHPRDFYTGELFF	TGCAGTGCTAGACACCCCCGGGACTTTTATACCGGGGAGCTGTTCTTT
TRBV6-5	TRBD1	TRBJ1-2	.	CATTKEGDSYGYTF	TGTGCCACCACGAAGGAAGGGGACAGCTATGGCTACACCTTC
TRBV20-1	.	TRBJ2-2	.	CSAPMSGELFF	TGCAGTGCTCCAATGTCCGGGGAGCTGTTTTTT
TRBV6-6	.	TRBJ1-5	.	CASKPSGEAAQPQHF	TGTGCCAGTAAGCCTTCAGGGGAAGCGGCGCAGCCCCAGCATTTT
TRBV10-3	.	TRBJ2-1	few	CATRQESSYNEQFF	TGTGCCACCAGACAGGAGAGCTCCTACAATGAGCAGTTCTTC
TRBV3-1	.	TRBJ2-2	.	CASSPPTSGELFF	TGTGCCAGCAGCCCACCGACTAGCGGGGAGCTGTTTTTT
TRBV5-1	.	TRBJ1-1	few	CASSQTGSWKNTEAFF	TGCGCCAGCAGCCAAACAGGGAGCTGGAAGAACACTGAAGCTTTCTTT
TRBV9	.	TRBJ2-2	few	CASSVMARQNTGELFF	TGTGCCAGCAGCGTAATGGCAAGACAAAACACCGGGGAGCTGTTTTTT
TRBV12-3/TRBV12-4	.	TRBJ1-6	few	CASSLGTGPSSYNSPLHF	TGTGCCAGCAGTTTAGGCACGGGGCCCAGCTCCTATAATTCACCCCTCCACTTT
TRBV9	TRBD1	TRBJ2-3	few	CASNRGTDTQYF	TGTGCCAGCAACAGGGGGACAGATACGCAGTATTTT
TRBV12-3/TRBV12-4	.	TRBJ1-1	.	CASSLGQRGSTEAFF	TGTGCCAGCAGTTTAGGGCAAAGAGGATCCACTGAAGCTTTCTTT
TRBV5-1	.	TRBJ1-5	few	CASSFLVLGMGNQPQHF	TGCGCCAGCAGCTTTTTAGTATTGGGTATGGGCAATCAGCCCCAGCATTTT
TRBV3-1	TRBD1	TRBJ2-1	.	CASSRRFGDWDRGSYNEQFF	TGTGCCAGCAGCCGAAGATTTGGGGATTGGGACAGGGGCTCATACAATGAGCAGTTCTTC
TRBV2	.	TRBJ1-2	.	CASSLGGKGTYGYTF	TGTGCCAGCAGCCTCGGGGGGAAGGGTACTTATGGCTACACCTTC
TRBV20-1	TRBD2	TRBJ2-7	.	CSAAGVSGGLYNEQYF	TGCAGTGCTGCCGGGGTTAGCGGGGGGTTGTACAATGAGCAGTACTTC
TRBV6-1	.	TRBJ1-6	.	CASTSNSPLHF	TGTGCCAGCACGTCTAATTCACCCCTCCACTTT
TRBV10-3	.	TRBJ2-3	few	CAISWIGTDTQYF	TGTGCCATCAGTTGGATAGGCACAGATACGCAGTATTTT
TRBV7-9	.	TRBJ1-5	.	CASSSRTLNQPQHF	TGTGCCAGCAGCTCCCGGACCTTAAATCAGCCCCAGCATTTT